One TCR beta chain is described in this entry. As originally analysed: Amplification with reference gene primers provided the estimates of nucleated cell counts. The protocol was immunoSEQ multiplex PCR, while the TCRdb copy is restricted to in-frame clones and leaves out a portion. V, J and clone size derive from that table, while D and trimming were established from the DNA sequence. The data hold about 190,000 clones, with 88% observed a single time. The CDR3 loop spans 14 amino acids. Trimming left V 0 bases short and J 1 base short, with 6 bases between. CDR1 is LNHNV and CDR2 is YYDKDF in the germline V gene (reference sequence). The data derive from a study of blood T cell repertoires in COVID-19. In the study overall: The cDNA or gDNA used as material had been derived from T cells, B-cell-depleted T cells, or PBMCs.

This chain joins TRBV15 and TRBJ1-1, with D unresolved. This clonotype was sampled from a man aged 40-49 years with active or convalescent COVID-19. The sample was peripheral blood. CDR3 loop: CATSRDRSNTEAFF. The CDR3 DNA is TGTGCCACCAGCAGAGATCGGTCGAACACTGAAGCTTTCTTT.